The clone carrying this TCR beta chain was seen a handful of times. The antigen is undetermined. This sample is drawn from a study of regulatory T cells in long-lasting Graves disease. In the study overall: Patients newly diagnosed with Graves' had been on antithyroid drugs for under 3 months.

Assembly of TCR beta libraries relied on iRepertoire HTBI primers together with Arm-PCR of CDR3 regions. Via MiXCR, TCRdb re-called the multiplex PCR reads, giving one row per CDR3 protein. The table lists hundreds of thousands of distinct CDR3 sequences, 15% to 17% of them singletons. Study findings and constraints: Favoring TRBV28, TRBJ1-2 and TRBJ2-5 was a feature seen in persistent disease. Accuracy may have suffered from the small sample size.

CDR1 and CDR2 (germline): LNHDA, SQIVND (reference sequence). The CDR3 is 12 residues long. The germline V and J ends were trimmed by 2 bases and 8 bases, with 6 bases remaining between them. Time point reported: newly diagnosed GD, antithyroid drugs for less than 3 months. From RNA extracted from PBMCs, the TCR library was made. Clinicians diagnosed Graves' disease using American Thyroid Association guidelines. J is TRBJ1-4 and V is TRBV19; no reliable D call. The clonotype originates from a female donor with Graves disease. Sequences were derived from peripheral blood mononuclear cells (PBMCs), sampled at new diagnosis, from a patient treated with antithyroid drugs. Here the CDR3 DNA reads TGTGCCAGTAGTATAATCGGAGAAAAACTGTTTTTT. Protein sequence: CASSIIGEKLFF.